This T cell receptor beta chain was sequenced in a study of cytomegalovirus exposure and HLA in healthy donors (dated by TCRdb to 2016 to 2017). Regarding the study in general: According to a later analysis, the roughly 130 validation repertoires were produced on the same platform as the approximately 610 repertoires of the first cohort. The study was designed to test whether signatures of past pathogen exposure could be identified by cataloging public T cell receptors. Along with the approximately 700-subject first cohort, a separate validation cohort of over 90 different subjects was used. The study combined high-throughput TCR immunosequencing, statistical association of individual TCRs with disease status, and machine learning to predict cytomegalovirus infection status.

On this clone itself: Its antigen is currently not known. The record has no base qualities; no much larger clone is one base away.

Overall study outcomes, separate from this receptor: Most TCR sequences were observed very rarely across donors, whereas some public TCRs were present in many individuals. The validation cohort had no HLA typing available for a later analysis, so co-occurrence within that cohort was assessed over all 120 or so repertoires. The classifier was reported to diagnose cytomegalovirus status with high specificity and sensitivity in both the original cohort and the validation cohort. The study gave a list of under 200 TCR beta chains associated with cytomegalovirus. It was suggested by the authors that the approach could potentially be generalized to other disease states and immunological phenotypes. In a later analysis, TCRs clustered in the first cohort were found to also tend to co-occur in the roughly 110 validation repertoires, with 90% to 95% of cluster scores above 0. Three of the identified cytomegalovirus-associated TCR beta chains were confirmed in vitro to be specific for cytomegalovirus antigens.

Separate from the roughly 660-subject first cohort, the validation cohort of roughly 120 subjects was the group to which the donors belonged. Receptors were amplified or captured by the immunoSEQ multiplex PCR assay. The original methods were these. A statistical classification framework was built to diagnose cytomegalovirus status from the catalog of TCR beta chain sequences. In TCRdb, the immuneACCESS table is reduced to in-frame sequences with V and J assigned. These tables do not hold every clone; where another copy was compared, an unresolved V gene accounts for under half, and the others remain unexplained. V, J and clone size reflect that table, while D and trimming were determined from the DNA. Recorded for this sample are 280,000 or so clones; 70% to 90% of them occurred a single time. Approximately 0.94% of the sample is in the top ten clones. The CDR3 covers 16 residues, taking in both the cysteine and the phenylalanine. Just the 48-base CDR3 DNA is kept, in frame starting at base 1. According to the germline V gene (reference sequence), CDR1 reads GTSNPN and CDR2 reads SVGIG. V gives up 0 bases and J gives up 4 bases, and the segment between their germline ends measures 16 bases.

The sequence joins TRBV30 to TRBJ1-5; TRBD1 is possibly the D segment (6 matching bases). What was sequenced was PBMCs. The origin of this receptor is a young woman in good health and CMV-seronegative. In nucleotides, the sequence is TGTGCCTGGAGTGTTTTAAGCCAGGGGCTGAATCAGCCCCAGCATTTT. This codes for CAWSVLSQGLNQPQHF.